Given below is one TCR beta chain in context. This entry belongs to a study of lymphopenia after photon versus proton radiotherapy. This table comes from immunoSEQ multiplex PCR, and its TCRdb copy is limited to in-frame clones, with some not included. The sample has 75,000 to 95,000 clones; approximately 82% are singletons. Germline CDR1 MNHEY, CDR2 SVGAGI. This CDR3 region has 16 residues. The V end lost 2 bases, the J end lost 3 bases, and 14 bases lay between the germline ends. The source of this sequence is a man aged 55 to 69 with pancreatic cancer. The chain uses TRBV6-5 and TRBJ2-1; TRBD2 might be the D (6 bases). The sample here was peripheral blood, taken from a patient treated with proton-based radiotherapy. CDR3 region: CASSYGPGLSYNEQFF. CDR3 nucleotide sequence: TGTGCCAGCAGTTACGGACCGGGACTGAGCTACAATGAGCAGTTCTTC.